These 8 T cell receptor beta chains came from one sample sequenced in a study of cytomegalovirus exposure and HLA in healthy donors. This PCR relied on a set of 60 Vbeta primers and 13 Jbeta primers. Only in-frame clones appear in the TCRdb table, and some are missing; sequencing was by immunoSEQ multiplex PCR. The sample records 200,000 or so clones, approximately 85% being singletons. Sequencing used PBMCs. These receptors all stem from a woman under 30 in good health and CMV-seronegative.

CDR3 coding DNA: TGCGCCAGCAGTGATTCGTCAGGGGGCCAAACCTACGAGCAGTACTTC. It is translated as CASSDSSGGQTYEQYF. V is TRBV10-1 and J is TRBJ2-7; 8 bases fit TRBD1. This CDR3 is 16 amino acids long. After removal of 3 bases from V and 2 bases from J, the junction contained 9 bases not matched to a gene. Germline CDR1 WNHNN, CDR2 SYGVQD (reference sequence).

The chain has TRBV5-5 and TRBJ2-2; 12 nucleotides align to TRBD2. Looked up from germline, CDR1 is SGHKS and CDR2 is YYEKEE (reference sequence). This CDR3 region has 17 residues. V dropped 2 bases and J dropped 0; count of bases not matched to a gene: 2. This CDR3 reads CASSLGLAGSNTGELFF. In DNA form, the CDR3 reads TGTGCCAGCAGCTTAGGACTAGCGGGGTCGAACACCGGGGAGCTGTTTTTT.

The rearrangement links TRBV15 to TRBJ2-1, with 9 bases that match TRBD2. This CDR3 contains 15 residues. The ends lost 5 bases at V and 1 base at J; junction bases unmatched: 3. CDR1 and CDR2 from the germline V gene are LNHNV and YYDKDF (reference sequence). CDR3 nucleotide sequence: TGTGCCACCAGCGAGCGGGAGGTATCCTACAATGAGCAGTTCTTC. Protein: CATSEREVSYNEQFF. The whole variable domain, filled in from reference TRBV15 and TRBJ2-1, reads DAMVIQNPRYQVTQFGKPVTLSCSQTLNHNVMYWYQQKSSQAPKLLFHYYDKDFNNEADTPDNFQSRRPNTSFCFLDIRSPGLGDTAMYLCATSEREVSYNEQFFGPGTRLTVL.

This clone was seen a few times. The chain carries TRBV5-1 and TRBJ1-1; D is ambiguous. V lost 5 bases, J lost 1 base, and 6 bases lay in between. Germline-derived CDR1 and CDR2 are SGHRS and YFSETQ. This CDR3 has 12 amino acids. CDR3 DNA: TGCGCCAGCAGGTCCGGGAACACTGAAGCTTTCTTT. Amino acids: CASRSGNTEAFF.

The V gene is TRBV6-1, the J gene TRBJ1-3, with 7 positions matching TRBD1. The CDR3 runs 15 residues. The V and J ends lost 7 bases and 2 bases, in that order; junction bases with no gene match: 8. Germline-derived CDR1 and CDR2 are MNHNS and SASEGT. The DNA of the CDR3 is TGTGCCAGCAAAACAGGGGCCCCGGCTGGAAACACCATATATTTT. Translation: CASKTGAPAGNTIYF.

This chain links TRBV19 with TRBJ2-1, with TRBD2 identical over 8 bases. The germline V gene has CDR1 LNHDA and CDR2 SQIVND (reference sequence). CDR3 length: 15 amino acids. J was trimmed by 2 bases and V by 6 bases; bases with no gene match: 6. The DNA of the CDR3 is TGTGCCAGTAGCCAGCTAGCGGGCCCCTACAATGAGCAGTTCTTC. Residues: CASSQLAGPYNEQFF.

This chain links TRBV27 with TRBJ1-5; 8 positions match TRBD1. The J segment lost 3 bases and the V segment lost 2 bases, leaving 9 bases of the junction unmatched. Germline lookup yields CDR1 MNHEY and CDR2 SMNVEV (reference sequence). The CDR3 spans 17 residues. CDR3 in DNA: TGTGCCAGCAGTTTAACCCGGGGGACAGGTCTCAATCAGCCCCAGCATTTT. As protein: CASSLTRGTGLNQPQHF.

This clone was counted once. V is TRBV2 and J is TRBJ2-6; D gene ambiguous. The CDR3 extends over 16 amino acids. The germline gives CDR1 SNHLY, CDR2 FYNNEI. The V end was cut by 7 bases, the J end by 1 base, with 14 bases between. DNA for the CDR3: TGTGCCAGCACTAACACCCAGAGGTCTGGGGCCAACGTCCTGACTTTC. Protein sequence: CASTNTQRSGANVLTF.